Listed here are 18 T cell receptor beta chains from one sample, sequenced in a study of cytomegalovirus exposure and HLA in healthy donors. The PCR was carried out with 60 Vbeta primers and 13 Jbeta primers. Clones were read by immunoSEQ multiplex PCR, and TCRdb kept only the in-frame ones, dropping some. The table for this sample gives tens of thousands of clones. The sample taken for sequencing was PBMCs. Every receptor here comes from a man younger than 30 in good health and CMV-seropositive.

The chain recombines TRBV28 with TRBJ2-3, with a tentative D call TRBD2 (6 bases). V was pared by 5 bases and J by 6 bases, with 12 bases between. CDR3 length: 13 amino acids. In germline, CDR1 is MDHEN, CDR2 SYDVKM. The CDR3 bases are TGTGCCAGCAGTGTCTGGGGGAGGGATACGCAGTATTTT. Translation: CASSVWGRDTQYF. Drawing the rest from reference TRBV28 and TRBJ2-3, the complete variable domain is DVKVTQSSRYLVKRTGEKVFLECVQDMDHENMFWYRQDPGLGLRLIYFSYDVKMKEKGDIPEGYSVSREKKERFSLILESASTNQTSMYLCASSVWGRDTQYFGPGTRLTVL.

The chain carries TRBV28 and TRBJ1-5; 8 bases agree with TRBD1. J gave up 6 bases and V 5 bases, and 6 bases lay outside the gene matches. This CDR3 is 14 amino acids long. Germline values: CDR1 MDHEN, CDR2 SYDVKM. The CDR3 bases are TGTGCCAGCAGTACTAGGACAGGGTCTCAGCCCCAGCATTTT. The encoded protein is CASSTRTGSQPQHF.

V gene TRBV7-8 combines with J gene TRBJ1-5, with D perhaps matching TRBD1 (5 bases). CDR1 is SGHVS and CDR2 is FQNEAQ in the germline V gene. V was clipped by 5 bases and J by 3 bases, with 14 bases between them. The length of the CDR3 is 15 residues. Here the CDR3 reads CASSPGLPNNQPQHF. In nucleotides, the CDR3 is TGTGCCAGCAGCCCGGGACTCCCGAACAATCAGCCCCAGCATTTT.

V usage is TRBV18 and J usage is TRBJ2-1; possible D gene TRBD1, 6 bases. Germline V CDR1 and CDR2: KGHSH, LQKENI. The ends were cut back, 2 bases at V and 4 bases at J, with 12 bases in the middle. The CDR3 runs to 15 residues. The CDR3 spells CASSPGGSGYNEQFF. In nucleotides, the CDR3 is TGTGCCAGCTCACCAGGGGGCTCGGGGTACAATGAGCAGTTCTTC.

This chain joins TRBV20-1 and TRBJ2-7; D may match TRBD1 or TRBD2 (6 bases each). In germline, CDR1 is DFQATT, CDR2 SNEGSKA (reference sequence). The germline V and J ends were trimmed by 8 bases and 6 bases, with 14 bases remaining between them. This CDR3 has 11 residues. CDR3 DNA: TGCAGTCCAAGAGGGGGAGGCGAGCAGTACTTC. Protein sequence: CSPRGGGEQYF.

The CDR3 nucleotides read TGTGCCAGCACCCCCGACCCCAGATACTACGAGCAGTACTTC. It yields the protein CASTPDPRYYEQYF. The chain employs TRBV6-5 and TRBJ2-5, with no clear D. The DNA end is a closer match to TRBJ2-7, so the J assignment may be wrong. The CDR3 contains 14 residues. Germline V gives CDR1 MNHEY, CDR2 SVGAGI.

This chain links TRBV6-6 with TRBJ1-2; 7 bases align to TRBD1. V gave up 7 bases and J gave up 2 bases; unmatched junction bases: 10. CDR3 size: 15 residues. CDR1 MNHNY and CDR2 SVGAGI come from the germline V gene (reference sequence). CDR3 in DNA: TGTGCCAGCACTGGCCGACAGGGTGGGAACTATGGCTACACCTTC. Its translation: CASTGRQGGNYGYTF.

This chain uses TRBV28 with TRBJ1-3; no clear D gene. V lost 5 bases and J 2 bases, leaving 10 bases between the germline ends. Per the germline V gene, CDR1 is MDHEN and CDR2 is SYDVKM. The CDR3 has 14 residues. The CDR3 DNA is TGTGCCAGCAGTCCCGGTTCCACTGGAAACACCATATATTTT. Encoded protein: CASSPGSTGNTIYF. The full variable domain, with the rest looked up from reference TRBV28 and TRBJ1-3, is DVKVTQSSRYLVKRTGEKVFLECVQDMDHENMFWYRQDPGLGLRLIYFSYDVKMKEKGDIPEGYSVSREKKERFSLILESASTNQTSMYLCASSPGSTGNTIYFGEGSWLTVV.

The chain employs TRBV11-2 and TRBJ2-7; no reliable D call. V lost 0 bases, J lost 2 bases, and 17 bases lay in between. Germline V gene sequence: CDR1 SGHAT, CDR2 FQNNGV. This CDR3 comprises 17 residues. The CDR3 spells CASSLDRAARLTYEQYF. CDR3 bases: TGTGCCAGCAGCTTAGATCGAGCAGCACGACTGACCTACGAGCAGTACTTC.

This chain joins TRBV7-2 and TRBJ1-1; 7 nucleotides agree with TRBD1. Germline CDR1 is SGHTA and CDR2 is FQGNSA. The V segment lost 5 bases and the J segment 0 bases; nucleotides outside the gene matches: 12. The CDR3 totals 17 residues. For the CDR3, the DNA is TGTGCCAGCAGCCTCGCAGTGGGACAGAGGATGAACACTGAAGCTTTCTTT. It encodes CASSLAVGQRMNTEAFF.

V is TRBV20-1 and J is TRBJ1-1, with 8 nucleotides matching TRBD1. The CDR3 is 11 amino acids. Trimming at V came to 5 bases and at J to 5 bases, leaving 1 base not matched to a gene. Germline V gene data show CDR1 as DFQATT and CDR2 as SNEGSKA (reference sequence). The CDR3 loop is CSARDRTEAFF. Written as DNA, the CDR3 is TGCAGTGCTCGGGACAGGACTGAAGCTTTCTTT.

The chain has TRBV6-5 and TRBJ2-2; TRBD1 matches at 7 bases. Trimming cost V 4 bases and J 1 base; bases outside gene matches: 6. The CDR3 loop spans 16 amino acids. Germline CDR1 MNHEY, CDR2 SVGAGI. CDR3 region: CASSLNRGRNTGELFF. CDR3 sequence (DNA): TGTGCCAGCAGTTTAAACAGGGGCAGGAACACCGGGGAGCTGTTTTTT.

Comment on this clone: Other DNA sequences in this specimen translate into the identical CDR3. The rearrangement links TRBV5-4 to TRBJ1-1; D not resolved. The germline CDR1 and CDR2 sequences are SGHNT and YYREEE (reference sequence). V shed 0 bases and J shed 2 bases, with 5 bases lying between them. This CDR3 contains 13 residues. The CDR3 coding sequence is TGTGCCAGCAGCTTGGGAGGAAACACTGAAGCTTTCTTT. This encodes CASSLGGNTEAFF.

V gene TRBV6-6 combines with J gene TRBJ1-3, with 8 bases that match TRBD1. The germline gives CDR1 MNHNY, CDR2 SVGAGI (reference sequence). Germline trimming cut 4 bases from V and 2 bases from J; bases unmatched to any gene: 7. This CDR3 has 16 residues. The CDR3, as DNA: TGTGCCAGCAGTTTACAGGGGGTACTTGCTGGAAACACCATATATTTT. It codes for CASSLQGVLAGNTIYF.

This sequence joins TRBV4-2 and TRBJ2-6; the D gene is possibly TRBD2 (5 bases). Per germline, CDR1 LGHNA and CDR2 YNFKEQ. Trimming took off 0 bases at V and 8 bases at J, with 8 bases between the two ends. The CDR3 loop spans 14 amino acids. The CDR3 sequence is CASSQDEGTNVLTF. In nucleotides, the CDR3 is TGTGCCAGCAGCCAAGATGAGGGTACCAACGTCCTGACTTTC.

V gene TRBV5-6 combines with J gene TRBJ2-3; D perhaps matches TRBD2 (7 bases). V was cut by 1 base and J by 2 bases, with 14 bases left in between. The germline gives CDR1 SGHDT, CDR2 YYEEEE. CDR3 length: 16 amino acids. The CDR3 DNA reads TGTGCCAGCAGCTTGTTCTACGGGGGGCCCACAGATACGCAGTATTTT. Its protein is CASSLFYGGPTDTQYF. Together with reference TRBV5-6 and TRBJ2-3, the CDR3 gives the full variable domain: DAGVTQSPTHLIKTRGQQVTLRCSPKSGHDTVSWYQQALGQGPQFIFQYYEEEERQRGNFPDRFSGHQFPNYSSELNVNALLLGDSALYLCASSLFYGGPTDTQYFGPGTRLTVL.

The chain links TRBV29-1 to TRBJ2-1; 10 bases are a match to TRBD1. The CDR3 spans 13 residues. Losses at the gene ends were 7 bases for V and 9 bases for J; bases not matched to a gene: 9. CDR1 is SQVTM and CDR2 is ANQGSEA in the germline V gene. The CDR3 DNA reads TGCAGCGCCGGGACAGGGGACGGGGGTGAGCAGTTCTTC. Translation: CSAGTGDGGEQFF.

V gene TRBV7-9 combines with J gene TRBJ1-2, with 11 bases fitting TRBD1. The CDR3 covers 15 residues. The trim removed 5 bases at V and 5 bases at J, leaving 7 bases unmatched. In germline, CDR1 is SEHNR, CDR2 FQNEAQ (reference sequence). The CDR3 DNA reads as TGTGCCAGCAGCAGAGGCGGGACAGGGGGATATGGCTACACCTTC. Protein: CASSRGGTGGYGYTF.